These 26 T cell receptor beta chains share one sample of origin, sequenced in a study of tumor and adjacent non-tumor tissue in lung cancer. Three rounds of nested PCR, following a modified ARM-PCR protocol, produced the TCRbeta library. TCRdb passed the multiplex PCR reads through MiXCR, listing each CDR3 protein once. Altogether 90,000 to 130,000 distinct CDR3 sequences are present, 84% being singletons, with the ten largest covering more than 20%. This sample's RNA came from whole unsorted tissue. Sample: lung tumor tissue. These receptors were obtained from a man between 65 and 80 years old with non-small cell lung cancer.

As for this clonotype: A single base separates this from a much larger clone, so it may be a read error. The V and J genes are TRBV20-1 and TRBJ2-7; 14 positions match TRBD2. J lost 4 bases, V lost 7 bases, and 9 bases had no gene match. In germline, CDR1 is DFQATT, CDR2 SNEGSKA (reference sequence). This CDR3 is built from 15 residues. The DNA for the CDR3 is TGCAGTGGTGGGGGACTAGCGGGGGAAGGTTACGAGCAGTACTTC. Protein product: CSGGGLAGEGYEQYF.

A note on this clonotype: This CDR3 is missing its conserved last phenylalanine or tryptophan, likely due to a read error. The CDR3 reads CASSLELAGEINEQFL. The CDR3 bases are TGTGCCAGCAGCTTGGAACTAGCGGGGGAGATCAATGAGCAGTTCCTC. The genes are TRBV5-4 and TRBJ2-1; 11 nucleotides line up with TRBD2. From germline, CDR1 is SGHNT and CDR2 YYREEE (reference sequence). This CDR3 comprises 16 residues. The V gene end was trimmed by 0 bases and the J gene end by 6 bases; junction bases not matched to a gene: 5.

A word on this clonotype: It is likely a read error, because the conserved phenylalanine at the end of the CDR3 is missing. The limits of the CDR3 on the DNA are not certain, so only TCRdb's listed CDR3 is given. The rearrangement links TRBV5-1 to TRBJ1-4; the table gives TRBD1 as D, unverified against the DNA. Germline V gives CDR1 SGHRS, CDR2 YFSETQ. The CDR3 is 14 amino acids long, termini counted. The CDR3 spells CASSLGQGNEKLFL.

Details on this clonotype: This could be a read error, since a much larger clone is one nucleotide away. The V and J genes are TRBV20-1 and TRBJ2-2, with 7 nucleotides matching TRBD2. Germline CDR1 reads DFQATT; CDR2 reads SNEGSKA (reference sequence). This CDR3 contains 14 residues. CDR3 residues: CSARWGGSTGELLF. DNA for the CDR3: TGCAGTGCTAGATGGGGCGGGAGCACCGGGGAGCTGTTATTT.

The V call is TRBV28, the J call TRBJ2-5, with 7 bases lining up with TRBD1. The germline gives CDR1 MDHEN, CDR2 SYDVKM. The CDR3 loop spans 13 amino acids. V shed 6 bases and J 3 bases; nucleotides not matched to a gene: 4. The CDR3 region is CASRGTVKETQYF. DNA for the CDR3: TGTGCCAGCAGGGGGACAGTCAAAGAGACCCAGTACTTC. The complete variable domain, with remaining parts taken from reference TRBV28 and TRBJ2-5, reads DVKVTQSSRYLVKRTGEKVFLECVQDMDHENMFWYRQDPGLGLRLIYFSYDVKMKEKGDIPEGYSVSREKKERFSLILESASTNQTSMYLCASRGTVKETQYFGPGTRLLVL.

Only a few counts were recorded for this clonotype. The junction shows a germline mismatch at one end, possibly a read error. The chain employs TRBV29-1 and TRBJ1-2; D gene uncertain. CDR1 SQVTM and CDR2 ANQGSEA come from the germline V gene. CDR3 size: 13 residues. CDR3 sequence (DNA): TGCAGCGTTCTTCAAACGGGAGCCTATGACTACACCTTC. Translating it yields CSVLQTGAYDYTF.

Concerning this clonotype: A junction boundary mismatches the germline segment, possibly from a read error. This chain uses TRBV12-3 or TRBV12-4 with TRBJ2-3; no reliable D call. The CDR3 consists of 11 residues. The CDR3 spells CVSNLSDTQYF. The CDR3 DNA follows: TGTGTCAGCAATTTATCAGATACGCAGTATTTT.

With regard to this clonotype: Here the CDR3 omits its conserved ending phenylalanine or tryptophan, so a read error is the likely source. The DNA is left out, because the CDR3 cannot be placed on it with certainty; the CDR3 is given as TCRdb lists it. The chain couples TRBV6-2 or TRBV6-3 to TRBJ2-1. CDR1 is MNHEY and CDR2 is SVGEGT in the germline V gene. Both ends counted, the CDR3 spans 13 residues. CDR3 loop: CASNRGGYNVQFL.

This clonotype showed up just a few times. This chain connects TRBV6-6 to TRBJ2-7; TRBD2 matches 10 bases. This CDR3 is 16 amino acids long. The V gene's germline CDR1 is MNHNY and CDR2 SVGAGI (reference sequence). The CDR3 DNA reads TGTGTCAGTAGTTACTCGACTAGCGGGTACTCCTACGAGCAGTACTTC. Its protein product is CVSSYSTSGYSYEQYF.

A word on this clonotype: At one end the junction does not follow the germline gene, possibly because of a read error. The chain links TRBV5-4 to TRBJ2-3; tentatively, D is TRBD2 (5 bases). The CDR3 consists of 15 residues. CDR1 is SGHNT, CDR2 YYREEE, per germline (reference sequence). As DNA, the CDR3 is TGTGCCAACAGCTTGGGAGTCCTCAGCATAGATACGCAGTATTTT. Translating gives CANSLGVLSIDTQYF. Combining the CDR3 with reference TRBV5-4 and TRBJ2-3 gives the whole variable domain ETGVTQSPTHLIKTRGQQVTLRCSSQSGHNTVSWYQQALGQGPQFIFQYYREEENGRGNFPPRFSGLQFPNYSSELNVNALELDDSALYLCANSLGVLSIDTQYFGPGTRLTVL.

Points on this clonotype: An end of the junction differs from the germline gene, which may be a read error. The V gene is TRBV12-5, the J gene TRBJ2-3; D not certain. The CDR3 is 12 residues long. Germline V gene lookup returns CDR1 LGHNT and CDR2 FRNRAP. CDR3 sequence: CANGHSESTQYF. CDR3 nucleotide sequence: TGTGCTAATGGTCACAGTGAAAGTACGCAGTATTTT.

The chain recombines TRBV10-1 with TRBJ2-3; D unresolved. Germline V gene data show CDR1 as WNHNN and CDR2 as SYGVQD (reference sequence). CDR3 length equals 16 residues. V gave up 8 bases and J gave up 3 bases, with 21 bases separating them. Written as DNA, the CDR3 is TGCGCCAGCGGCGAAGGAAACGGACCATCAACAGATACGCAGTATTTT. Translated, it gives CASGEGNGPSTDTQYF.

This clonotype was seen once. A read error is possible here, since a much larger clone lies one base away. The chain combines TRBV28 with TRBJ2-7; the D is unclear. The germline V gene encodes CDR1 MDHEN and CDR2 SYDVKM. This CDR3 spans 12 amino acids. CDR3 amino acids: CSSKGSIYEQYF. The CDR3 coding sequence is TGTTCCAGCAAAGGTAGCATCTACGAGCAGTACTTC. Full variable domain (rest looked up from reference TRBV28 and TRBJ2-7): DVKVTQSSRYLVKRTGEKVFLECVQDMDHENMFWYRQDPGLGLRLIYFSYDVKMKEKGDIPEGYSVSREKKERFSLILESASTNQTSMYLCSSKGSIYEQYFGPGTRLTVT.

Regarding this clonotype: One end of the junction fails to match germline, which may point to a read error. The genes are TRBV5-5 and TRBJ1-1, with a tentative D call TRBD1 (5 bases). Per germline, CDR1 SGHKS and CDR2 YYEKEE (reference sequence). This CDR3 region has 13 residues. CDR3 region: CASSSRGFTEAFF. The CDR3 DNA reads as TGTGCTAGCAGCTCTCGGGGGTTCACTGAAGCCTTCTTT.

V usage is TRBV11-3 and J usage is TRBJ2-7; D possibly corresponds to TRBD1 (5 bases). The germline V gene has CDR1 SGHNT and CDR2 YENEEA. Trimming stripped 6 bases from V and 10 bases from J, with 25 bases between. This CDR3 is 15 amino acids long. The CDR3 here is CASSSDGAQAREQYF. DNA for the CDR3: TGTGCCAGCAGTTCAGATGGGGCCCAGGCTCGCGAACAGTACTTC.

This clonotype was recorded only once. The chain has TRBV6-2 or TRBV6-3 and TRBJ2-1; a weak D match, TRBD2 (6 bases). Trimming pared 7 bases from V and 5 bases from J, leaving 12 bases between. This CDR3 has 13 residues. The germline CDR1 and CDR2 sequences are MNHEY and SVGEGT. CDR3 coding DNA: TGTGCCAGCAACAGAGGAGGGCACAATGAGCAGTTCTTC. Its translation: CASNRGGHNEQFF.

This clonotype was counted a few times. The CDR3 ends on some other residue instead of the conserved phenylalanine or tryptophan, so this is likely a read error. This chain connects TRBV4-2 to TRBJ2-2, with 13 bases fitting TRBD2. Losses at the gene ends were 8 bases for V and 5 bases for J; bases not matched to a gene: 8. CDR1 and CDR2 from the germline V gene are LGHNA and YNFKEQ. This CDR3 comprises 16 residues. As DNA, the CDR3 is TGTGCCAGCTACGGACTAGCGGGAGTGGAGACCGGGGAGCTGTTTTCT. Translating it yields CASYGLAGVETGELFS.

Only a few counts were recorded for this clonotype. The junction and the germline gene differ at one end; a read error may be behind it. V and J are TRBV4-3 and TRBJ2-1, with 7 nucleotides matching TRBD2. This CDR3 is built from 17 residues. The germline V gene encodes CDR1 LGHNA and CDR2 YSLEER. The CDR3 region is CASSQDPAGPEYNKQFF. DNA for the CDR3: TGCGCCAGCAGCCAGGACCCAGCGGGACCTGAATACAATAAGCAGTTCTTC.

In regard to this clonotype: It is likely a read error, because the conserved phenylalanine at the end of the CDR3 is missing. V gene TRBV14 combines with J gene TRBJ2-1; a possible D gene is TRBD1 (5 bases). CDR1 and CDR2 (germline): SGHDN, FVKESK. The CDR3 contains 14 residues. This CDR3 is CACSIQGPYNEQFL. The CDR3 DNA reads as TGTGCGTGCAGCATCCAGGGCCCTTACAATGAGCAGTTCCTC.

To note about this clonotype: The junction does not match germline at one end; this may be a read error. This chain links TRBV12-3 or TRBV12-4 with TRBJ1-1, with D tentatively TRBD1 (5 bases). The CDR3 totals 15 residues. CDR3 DNA sequence: TGTGCCAACCGTTTGGGGAGGGGCATGAACACAGAAGCTTTCTTT. The encoded protein is CANRLGRGMNTEAFF.

In its sample, this clonotype was seen once. A much larger clonotype is one base distant, so this may be a read error. The rearrangement uses TRBV7-8 and TRBJ1-4; D unclear. Germline V CDR1 and CDR2: SGHVS, FQNEAQ. There are 14 residues in the CDR3. The CDR3 bases are TGTGCCAGCAGCTTAGATAGGACTAATAAAAAACTGTTTTTT. Translated, it gives CASSLDRTNKKLFF.

This clonotype was picked up many times. The J gene is TRBJ2-7, the V gene TRBV12-3 or TRBV12-4; D gene ambiguous. The CDR3 consists of 12 residues. V lost 3 bases and J 3 bases, leaving 6 bases between the germline ends. CDR3 residues: CASSFSLYEQYF. The CDR3 coding sequence is TGTGCCAGCAGTTTCTCACTCTACGAGCAGTACTTC.

This clonotype was seen just once. The chain recombines TRBV4-2 with TRBJ2-5; D might be TRBD1 or TRBD2, each matching 5 bases. Germline V lookup: CDR1 LGHNA, CDR2 YNFKEQ. This CDR3 contains 17 residues. Trimming left V 4 bases short and J 4 bases short, with 22 bases between. The DNA of the CDR3 is TGTGCCAGCAGCCCAAAGGCCGGAGGACAATGTGGAGAGACCCAGTACTTC. This gives the protein CASSPKAGGQCGETQYF.

The chain employs TRBV6-5 and TRBJ2-7; TRBD2 is a possible D gene (6 bases). The CDR3 has 15 residues. V dropped 11 bases and J dropped 6 bases, with 26 bases sitting between them. CDR1 and CDR2 (germline): MNHEY, SVGAGI. The CDR3: CAVGMKLAGSCEQYF. The CDR3 nucleotides read TGTGCCGTCGGAATGAAACTAGCAGGTTCTTGCGAGCAGTACTTC.

On this clonotype: One end of the junction is discordant with germline, which a read error may explain. V and J are TRBV5-8 and TRBJ1-6; no clear D. Germline values: CDR1 SGHTS, CDR2 YDEGEE. The CDR3 extends over 16 amino acids. CDR3 in amino acids: CASSLVKGRFFSLLHF. CDR3 coding DNA: TGTGCCAGCAGCTTGGTCAAGGGCCGGTTTTTTTCACTCCTCCACTTT.

This clonotype has a handful of counts. No conserved phenylalanine or tryptophan is present at the end of the CDR3, so a read error is the likely explanation. This sequence joins TRBV29-1 and TRBJ1-1; no reliable D call. The CDR3 extends over 12 amino acids. Germline V CDR1 and CDR2: SQVTM, ANQGSEA. CDR3: CSVVAERPEAFL. For the CDR3, the DNA is TGCAGTGTTGTGGCGGAGAGGCCCGAAGCTTTCCTT.